These T cell receptor beta chains were read from a single sample in a study of vaccination effects on CD4 cells after COVID-19. Assay: immunoSEQ multiplex PCR; the TCRdb copy retains only in-frame clones and omits some. The sample yields 20,000 to 30,000 clones, less than 85% seen once. Their antigens are not known. The sequencing used CD4+ T cells from PBMCs cultured with SARS-CoV-2 spike peptides, collected before COVID-19 vaccination. The source of these receptors is a human donor who had a prior SARS-CoV-2 infection. CDR3s include the opening cysteine and the closing phenylalanine or tryptophan. D genes are given only for firm matches. The listing skips clone size in some rows; elsewhere it reads once, few, many or a size class.

j_call: TRBJ2-1
clone_size: few
d_call: TRBD2
v_call: TRBV6-5
cdr3_nt: TGTGCCAGCGAGGGACTAGCGGGAGGGCACAATGAGCAGTTCTTC
cdr3_aa: CASEGLAGGHNEQFF

j_call: TRBJ2-3
clone_size: .
d_call: TRBD2
v_call: TRBV5-4
cdr3_nt: TGTGCCAGCAGCTTGGGTGCGGGAGTTAGCACAGATACGCAGTATTTT
cdr3_aa: CASSLGAGVSTDTQYF

j_call: TRBJ1-1
clone_size: .
d_call: .
v_call: TRBV25-1
cdr3_nt: TGTGCCAGCAGCCCGTTTCGGGGGACGCAAGTTAGGGCTTTCTTT
cdr3_aa: CASSPFRGTQVRAFF

j_call: TRBJ2-5
clone_size: .
d_call: .
v_call: TRBV5-6
cdr3_nt: TGTGCCAGCAGCAAGTCCTTCGGAGCCCAGTACTTC
cdr3_aa: CASSKSFGAQYF

j_call: TRBJ2-1
clone_size: .
d_call: TRBD2
v_call: TRBV5-1
cdr3_nt: TGCGCCAGCAGCTTGGGCGGGAGCGCTTACAATGAGCAGTTCTTC
cdr3_aa: CASSLGGSAYNEQFF

j_call: TRBJ1-2
clone_size: .
d_call: .
v_call: TRBV5-4
cdr3_nt: TGTGCCAGCAGCTTGGTAGGAGTGGGGGACGGCTACACCTTC
cdr3_aa: CASSLVGVGDGYTF

j_call: TRBJ2-5
clone_size: .
d_call: .
v_call: TRBV5-1
cdr3_nt: TGCGCCAGCAGCTTCAACACCCAAGAGACCCAGTACTTC
cdr3_aa: CASSFNTQETQYF

j_call: TRBJ2-2
clone_size: once
d_call: .
v_call: TRBV3-1/TRBV3-2
cdr3_nt: TGTGCCAGCAGCCAATTAGCCGGGAACACCGGGGAGCTGTTTTTT
cdr3_aa: CASSQLAGNTGELFF

j_call: TRBJ2-1
clone_size: few
d_call: .
v_call: TRBV11-2
cdr3_nt: TGTGCCAGCAGCTTAGGGGACACCTACAATGAGCAGTTCTTC
cdr3_aa: CASSLGDTYNEQFF

j_call: TRBJ2-5
clone_size: .
d_call: TRBD2
v_call: TRBV5-1
cdr3_nt: TGCGCCAGCAGCTTTCTCGGCGGTAGCGGGAAGGAAGAGACCCAGTACTTC
cdr3_aa: CASSFLGGSGKEETQYF

j_call: TRBJ2-3
clone_size: .
d_call: TRBD2
v_call: TRBV5-1
cdr3_nt: TGCGCCAGCAGTCGGGGGACTAGCGGGGACACAAGCACAGATACGCAGTATTTT
cdr3_aa: CASSRGTSGDTSTDTQYF

j_call: TRBJ1-2
clone_size: .
d_call: .
v_call: TRBV12-5
cdr3_nt: TGTGCTAGTGGTTTTTTTGGCAGGGGTCGTGGCTACACCTTC
cdr3_aa: CASGFFGRGRGYTF

j_call: TRBJ2-7
clone_size: .
d_call: .
v_call: TRBV9
cdr3_nt: TGTGCCAGCAGCGTAGGCGGGACCAGCTCCTACGAGCAGTACTTC
cdr3_aa: CASSVGGTSSYEQYF

j_call: TRBJ2-7
clone_size: once
d_call: .
v_call: TRBV2
cdr3_nt: TGTGCCAGCAGTGACGGACAGGAGCAGTACTTC
cdr3_aa: CASSDGQEQYF

j_call: TRBJ1-1
clone_size: .
d_call: .
v_call: TRBV7-2
cdr3_nt: TGTGCCAGCAGCTCGGACTTGGGGTACACTGAAGCTTTCTTT
cdr3_aa: CASSSDLGYTEAFF

j_call: TRBJ1-2
clone_size: few
d_call: .
v_call: TRBV6-5
cdr3_nt: TGTGCCAGCAGTACGGGGGGGCTCCCCTATGGCTACACCTTC
cdr3_aa: CASSTGGLPYGYTF

j_call: TRBJ2-1
clone_size: few
d_call: TRBD2
v_call: TRBV18
cdr3_nt: TGTGCCAGCTCACCTCTCAGGCCAGCGGGGGCTATTGAGCAGTTCTTC
cdr3_aa: CASSPLRPAGAIEQFF

j_call: TRBJ2-1
clone_size: few
d_call: .
v_call: TRBV4-1
cdr3_nt: TGCGCCAGCAGTCGTGAACCTTCGGCAGGGTACAATGAGCAGTTCTTC
cdr3_aa: CASSREPSAGYNEQFF

j_call: TRBJ2-7
clone_size: .
d_call: TRBD2
v_call: TRBV4-2
cdr3_nt: TGTGCCAGCAGCCAAGATATGGCAGCGGGGGACGAGCAGTACTTC
cdr3_aa: CASSQDMAAGDEQYF

j_call: TRBJ1-3
clone_size: .
d_call: TRBD1
v_call: TRBV19
cdr3_nt: TGTGCCAGTAGTGCACCCAGGGGGCGCGGTGGAAACACCATATATTTT
cdr3_aa: CASSAPRGRGGNTIYF

j_call: TRBJ1-3
clone_size: .
d_call: .
v_call: TRBV5-6
cdr3_nt: TGTGCCAGCAGCTTGGTAGGGCAGGGCTCTGGAAACACCATATATTTT
cdr3_aa: CASSLVGQGSGNTIYF

j_call: TRBJ2-1
clone_size: few
d_call: .
v_call: TRBV9
cdr3_nt: TGTGCCAGCAGCGTAGGGATTGAGGAGGGACGGGAGCAGTTCTTC
cdr3_aa: CASSVGIEEGREQFF

j_call: TRBJ2-5
clone_size: once
d_call: TRBD2
v_call: TRBV11-1
cdr3_nt: TGTGCCAGCAGCTCAAGAGCGGGAGTGGCGGAGACCCAGTACTTC
cdr3_aa: CASSSRAGVAETQYF

j_call: TRBJ2-7
clone_size: .
d_call: .
v_call: TRBV20-1
cdr3_nt: TGCAGTGCTAGTGCCGGGGGCCCTGGCGACGAGCAGTACTTC
cdr3_aa: CSASAGGPGDEQYF

j_call: TRBJ1-1
clone_size: .
d_call: .
v_call: TRBV25-1
cdr3_nt: TGTGCCAGCAGTGACAGGGAAGGGGTGAACACTGAAGCTTTCTTT
cdr3_aa: CASSDREGVNTEAFF

j_call: TRBJ1-6
clone_size: few
d_call: TRBD1
v_call: TRBV6-1
cdr3_nt: TGTGCCAGCAGTGGAAAGGGACAGGGTGATAATTCACCCCTCCACTTT
cdr3_aa: CASSGKGQGDNSPLHF

j_call: TRBJ2-6
clone_size: .
d_call: .
v_call: TRBV4-1
cdr3_nt: TGCGCCAGCACGAATGGGGCCAACGTCCTGACTTTC
cdr3_aa: CASTNGANVLTF

j_call: TRBJ1-2
clone_size: .
d_call: TRBD1
v_call: TRBV19
cdr3_nt: TGTGCCAGTAGTAGCCGACAGGGTTACACCTTC
cdr3_aa: CASSSRQGYTF

j_call: TRBJ1-1
clone_size: .
d_call: TRBD1
v_call: TRBV4-1
cdr3_nt: TGCGCCAGCAGCCAGACCCTAGGACAGGAGAACACTGAAGCTTTCTTT
cdr3_aa: CASSQTLGQENTEAFF

j_call: TRBJ1-4
clone_size: .
d_call: .
v_call: TRBV19
cdr3_nt: TGTGCCAGTAGTCCTGGGAGGGTTTTGGGTGAAAAACTGTTTTTT
cdr3_aa: CASSPGRVLGEKLFF

j_call: TRBJ1-5
clone_size: .
d_call: .
v_call: TRBV6-6
cdr3_nt: TGTGCCAGCAGTTTATCGGACAGAGATAGCAATCAGCCCCAGCATTTT
cdr3_aa: CASSLSDRDSNQPQHF

j_call: TRBJ2-7
clone_size: .
d_call: TRBD1
v_call: TRBV19
cdr3_nt: TGTGCCAGTAGTACCGGGACAGGGGAGTGGGACGAGCAGTACTTC
cdr3_aa: CASSTGTGEWDEQYF